This TCR beta chain was recorded in a study of blood T cell repertoires in COVID-19. Generated by immunoSEQ multiplex PCR, the TCRdb table keeps only in-frame clones and is missing some. The data show approximately 210,000 clones, approximately 81% seen once. Deletions cut 6 bases from V and 2 bases from J, with 6 bases between. The CDR3 length is 13 residues. The germline V gene has CDR1 SGHNT and CDR2 YYREEE (reference sequence). The sequenced sample consisted of peripheral blood. V gene TRBV5-4 combines with J gene TRBJ2-6, with no clear D. The TCR comes from a woman older than 75 with acute or convalescent COVID-19. CDR3 region: CASNPAGANVLTF. The CDR3 DNA reads TGTGCCAGCAACCCAGCTGGGGCCAACGTCCTGACTTTC.